This T cell receptor beta chain was sequenced during a study of cytomegalovirus exposure and HLA in healthy donors. PCR primers comprised 60 Vbeta and 13 Jbeta primers. Data came from immunoSEQ multiplex PCR; TCRdb stores just in-frame clones and leaves some out. The data contain around 63,000 clones, approximately 75% of them singletons. Overall study findings and caveats: Later work associated over 15,000 TCR beta sequences with HLA alleles at 0.05 false discovery rate.

On this clone itself: Its specificity is not known.

Trimming cost V 2 bases and J 14 bases; bases outside gene matches: 7. The length of the CDR3 is 13 residues. CDR1 SGHNT and CDR2 YENEEA come from the germline V gene. The chain employs TRBV11-3 and TRBJ2-1; 9 bases line up with TRBD2. Material for sequencing was PBMCs. This clonotype was obtained from a man aged 55 to 69 in good health and CMV-seropositive. The CDR3 DNA sequence: TGTGCCAGCAGCTTAAATAAACTAGCGGGCAAGTTCTTC. Its protein product is CASSLNKLAGKFF.